The subject of this entry is one T cell receptor beta chain. This record comes from a study of TIL therapy for anti-PD-1-resistant metastatic lung cancer. The CDR3 is 13 residues long. Trimming at V came to 5 bases and at J to 5 bases, leaving 4 bases not matched to a gene. Per germline, CDR1 SEHNR and CDR2 FQNEAQ (reference sequence). Described time point: pre-treatment sample, taken before nivolumab and TIL therapy. The immunoSEQ assay was v3. Profiling relied on immunoSEQ multiplex PCR, and the TCRdb table lists in-frame clones only, not all of them. In the table there are 10,000 to 15,000 clones, roughly three quarters of which are singletons.

The chain uses TRBV7-9 and TRBJ2-7, with 9 bases identical to TRBD1. This sequence was found in a person between 30 and 79 years old with non-small cell lung cancer. Source: blood, taken at baseline. DNA for the CDR3: TGTGCCAGCAGCGGACAGGGGCTAAACGAGCAGTACTTC. As protein: CASSGQGLNEQYF.